The clone carrying this T cell receptor beta chain was counted many times. These data originate in a study of identical twins. The CDR3 extends over 13 amino acids. Trimming took 6 bases from V and 7 from J, leaving 18 bases between them. Germline V gives CDR1 DFQATT, CDR2 SNEGSKA (reference sequence). TCRdb recomputed calls from the 5' RACE reads with MiXCR, one row per CDR3 protein. The repertoire consists of roughly 220,000 distinct CDR3 sequences, with 5% to 7% occurring once and the leading ten covering 13% to 15%. The same sample was also used in a study of T cells expressing NK-cell markers. That source notes: The TCR beta repertoires were obtained from sorted CD3+CD56+NKG2C+, CD3+CD56+NKG2C- and CD3+CD56-NKG2C+ T cells.

The sequence was collected from a woman aged 18-35 years in good health. The rearrangement links TRBV20-1 to TRBJ2-5, with D perhaps TRBD2 (6 bases). The material sequenced was CD8+ T cells sorted from blood. CDR3 residues: CSAPGLVVGTQYF. CDR3 DNA sequence: TGCAGTGCCCCGGGACTCGTGGTTGGGACCCAGTACTTC.